This T cell receptor beta chain was sequenced for a study of T cell repertoires in cytomegalovirus infection. Study-wide background: Recently identified HLA-C-restricted and well-studied HLA-B-restricted CMV epitopes were used. The public TCR beta signatures pointed to both CMV infection and matching HLA type.

This CDR3 has 14 residues. V was pared by 5 bases and J by 5 bases, with 15 bases between. The germline V gene encodes CDR1 MNHNS and CDR2 SASEGT. For this clonotype: Its antigen is not identified.

TCRdb called the reads again in MiXCR, with one record for every CDR3 protein. Of 830,000 or so distinct CDR3 sequences in the sample, around a third were seen once. Regarding the study as a whole: Dominating the ex vivo response were HLA-C-restricted CMV-specific TCR beta clonotypes. Of the TCR beta families, the public ones yielded a cumulative frequency that identified carriers of CMV plus the relevant HLA.

The specimen was cultured CD8+ T cells from PBMCs, collected from culture after CMV antigen stimulation. This chain connects TRBV6-1 to TRBJ1-2, with D possibly matching TRBD1 (5 bases). This TCR was sampled from a human donor in good health (CMV status not recorded). Some clones in this sample may be carry-over from other donors' samples. The CDR3 protein is CASSRGPHAYGYTF. The CDR3 DNA sequence: TGTGCCAGCAGTCGGGGCCCGCACGCGTATGGCTACACCTTC.